This T cell receptor beta chain was recovered during a study of blood T cells in healthy people across ages. Turning to the study itself: Per two T cells, template switching captured roughly one barcoded beta molecule. Whole-study findings and limits: CMV status of donors was unknown, possibly confounding expanded clonotype changes. As naive T cell percentage varied, TCR beta diversity correlated strongly with it.

Details on this clonotype: Antigen specificity is unknown.

For the second PCR, which ran for about 6 to 11 cycles, a sample-barcoded 5' primer and a J-beta primer mix were used. Unique molecular identifiers of 12 random nucleotides labeled each cDNA. TCRdb passed the 5' RACE reads through MiXCR, listing each CDR3 protein once. The repertoire has 800,000 to 1,000,000 distinct CDR3 sequences, roughly 43% of them found once; the top ten carry roughly 12%. The V end was cut by 1 base, the J end by 1 base, with 14 bases between. In germline, CDR1 is SGHRS, CDR2 YFSETQ. The CDR3 has 16 residues. The sequence came from a man aged 25-40 years in good health. J is TRBJ1-1 and V is TRBV5-1; a weak D match, TRBD1 (5 bases). The specimen was blood. The CDR3 region is CASSLLFPQGNTEAFF. The CDR3 DNA sequence: TGCGCCAGCAGCTTGCTCTTCCCTCAGGGGAACACTGAAGCTTTCTTT.